The 3 T cell receptor beta chains presented below share a single source sample, sequenced in a study of blood T cell repertoires in COVID-19. Method: immunoSEQ multiplex PCR; TCRdb's copy keeps in-frame clones and lacks some. The sample includes about 190,000 clones, 84% seen only once; the top ten take more than 3%. The sample consisted of PBMCs or T cells enriched from blood (not recorded which). The receptor set was obtained from a woman aged 30 to 39 who had been exposed to COVID-19.

This chain connects TRBV2 to TRBJ1-6; 9 nucleotides align to TRBD1. V dropped 8 bases and J dropped 2; count of bases not matched to a gene: 13. This CDR3 is 18 amino acids long. CDR1 SNHLY and CDR2 FYNNEI come from the germline V gene. CDR3: CASHKDRTGVTYNSPLHF. CDR3 DNA: TGTGCCAGCCATAAGGATAGGACAGGGGTGACCTATAATTCACCCCTCCACTTT.

The V gene is TRBV9, the J gene TRBJ1-4; a possible D gene is TRBD1 (6 bases). The CDR3 has 15 amino acids. CDR1 is SGDLS, CDR2 YYNGEE, per germline. Deletions cut 3 bases from V and 5 bases from J, with 14 bases between. The CDR3 region is CASSGGGRGNEKLFF. DNA for the CDR3: TGTGCCAGCAGCGGAGGGGGGAGGGGGAATGAAAAACTGTTTTTT.

The rearrangement links TRBV18 to TRBJ2-3, with D possibly being TRBD1 (5 bases). Trimming removed 0 bases at V and 1 base at J, with 23 bases between. CDR1 KGHSH and CDR2 LQKENI come from the germline V gene. This CDR3 has 20 residues. As DNA, the CDR3 is TGTGCCAGCTCACCACCGGTAGATGAGTACAGGCGAGACGGCACAGATACGCAGTATTTT. Translating it yields CASSPPVDEYRRDGTDTQYF. The full variable domain, rest sourced from reference TRBV18 and TRBJ2-3, is NAGVMQNPRHLVRRRGQEARLRCSPMKGHSHVYWYRQLPEEGLKFMVYLQKENIIDESGMPKERFSAEFPKEGPSILRIQQVVRGDSAAYFCASSPPVDEYRRDGTDTQYFGPGTRLTVL.